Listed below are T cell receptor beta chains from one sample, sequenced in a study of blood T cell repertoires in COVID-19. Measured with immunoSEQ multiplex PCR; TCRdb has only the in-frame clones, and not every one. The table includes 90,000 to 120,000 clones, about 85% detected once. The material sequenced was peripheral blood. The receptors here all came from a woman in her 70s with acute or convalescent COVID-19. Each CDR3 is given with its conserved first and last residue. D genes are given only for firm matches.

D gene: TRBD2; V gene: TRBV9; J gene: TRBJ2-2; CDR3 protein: CASSVGLAGGDTGELFF
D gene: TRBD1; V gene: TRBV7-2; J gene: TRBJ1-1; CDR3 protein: CASSRTGVPGDTEAFF
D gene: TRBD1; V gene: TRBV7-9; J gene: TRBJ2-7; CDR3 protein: CASSSGQGKYF
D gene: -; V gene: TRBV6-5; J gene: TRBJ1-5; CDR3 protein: CASSPRTQNQPQHF
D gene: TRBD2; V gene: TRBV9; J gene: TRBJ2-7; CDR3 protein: CASSVVSSGSIGEQYF
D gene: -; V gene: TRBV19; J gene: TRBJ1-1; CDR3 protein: CASSTREANTEAFF
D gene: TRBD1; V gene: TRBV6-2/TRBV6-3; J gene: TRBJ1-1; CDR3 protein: CASSDPGQGRTEAFF
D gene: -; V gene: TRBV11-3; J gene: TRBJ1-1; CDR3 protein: CASSLNSRNTEAFF
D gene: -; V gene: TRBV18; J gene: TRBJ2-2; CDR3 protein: CASSPYGGELFF
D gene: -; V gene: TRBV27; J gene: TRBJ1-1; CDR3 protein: CASSLRDTPDTEAFF
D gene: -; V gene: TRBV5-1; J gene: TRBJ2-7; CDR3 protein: CASSLTGYEQYF
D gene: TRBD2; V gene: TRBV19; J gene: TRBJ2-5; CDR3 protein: CASSITVKGLAARTQYF
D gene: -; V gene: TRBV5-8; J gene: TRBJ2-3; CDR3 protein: CASSLRRQGDLSTQYF
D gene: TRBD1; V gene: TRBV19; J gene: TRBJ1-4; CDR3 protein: CASSWDSPTTNEKLFF
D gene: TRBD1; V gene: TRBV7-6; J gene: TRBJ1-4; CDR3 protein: CASSSPSTGGLIVEKLFF
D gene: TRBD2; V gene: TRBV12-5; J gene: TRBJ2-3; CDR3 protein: CASGLGTSGSTDTQYF
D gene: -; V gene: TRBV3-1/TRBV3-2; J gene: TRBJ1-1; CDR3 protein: CASSQEGENTEAFF
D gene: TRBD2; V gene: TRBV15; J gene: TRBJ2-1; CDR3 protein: CATSRLLAGNEQFF
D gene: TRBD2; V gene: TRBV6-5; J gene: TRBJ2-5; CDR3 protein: CASTDSGRRAQYF
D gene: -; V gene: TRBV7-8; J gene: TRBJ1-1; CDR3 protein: CASTNLIRADEAFF
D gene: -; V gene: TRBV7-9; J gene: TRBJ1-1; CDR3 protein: CASSRGGSMNTEAFF
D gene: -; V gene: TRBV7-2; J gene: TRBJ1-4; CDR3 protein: CASSLSGRNEKLFF
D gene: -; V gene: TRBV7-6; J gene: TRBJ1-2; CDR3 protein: CASSLAAGINYGYTF
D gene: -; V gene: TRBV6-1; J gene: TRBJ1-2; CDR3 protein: CASSETGEGYGYTF
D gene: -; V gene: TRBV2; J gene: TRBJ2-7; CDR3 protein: CANDDRISYEQYF
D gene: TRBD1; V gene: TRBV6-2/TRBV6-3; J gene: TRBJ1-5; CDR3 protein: CASSRTSGTGARAQPQHF
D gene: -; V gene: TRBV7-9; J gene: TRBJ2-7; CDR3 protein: CASSLGGGDGQGSYEQYF
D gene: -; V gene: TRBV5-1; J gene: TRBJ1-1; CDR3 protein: CASSLGGTRPTEAFF
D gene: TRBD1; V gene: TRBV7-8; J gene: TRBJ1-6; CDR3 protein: CASSLRTGGSYNSPLHF
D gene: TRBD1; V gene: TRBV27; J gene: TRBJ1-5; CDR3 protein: CASSLMPQTGGTSNQPQHF
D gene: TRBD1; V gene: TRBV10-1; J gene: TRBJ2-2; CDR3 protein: CASSERAPGTGNTGELFF
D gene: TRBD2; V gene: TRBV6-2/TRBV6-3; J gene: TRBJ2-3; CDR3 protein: CASSYDLSSGYRTDTQYF
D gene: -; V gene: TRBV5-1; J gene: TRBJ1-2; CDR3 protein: CASSSHSPPQSNYGYTF
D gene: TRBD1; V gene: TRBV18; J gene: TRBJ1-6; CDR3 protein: CASSPRGQGGSPLHF
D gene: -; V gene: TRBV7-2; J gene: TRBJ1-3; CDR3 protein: CASSLRPQVDSGNTIYF
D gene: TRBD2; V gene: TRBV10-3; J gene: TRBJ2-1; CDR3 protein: CAISEGTSGVHPYNEQFF
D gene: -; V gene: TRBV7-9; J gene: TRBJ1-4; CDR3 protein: CASSLETGGREKLFF
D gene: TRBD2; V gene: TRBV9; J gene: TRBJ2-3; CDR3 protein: CASSPQVGGATDTQYF
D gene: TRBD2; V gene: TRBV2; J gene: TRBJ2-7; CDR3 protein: CACRGRGGSYEQYF
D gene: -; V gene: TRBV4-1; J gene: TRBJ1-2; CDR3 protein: CASSQQGEDSTYGYTF
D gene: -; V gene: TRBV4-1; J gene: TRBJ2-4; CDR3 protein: CASSQAGGGKNIQYF